What follows are 8 T cell receptor beta chains derived from one specimen sequenced in a study of blood T cell repertoires in COVID-19. Assay used: immunoSEQ multiplex PCR; TCRdb lists only in-frame clones, some missing. The sample shows 250,000 or so clones, approximately 86% of them seen only once. Source material: peripheral blood. Receptors were obtained from a woman aged 25 to 39 with acute or convalescent COVID-19.

The chain has TRBV6-5 and TRBJ2-7, with 10 nucleotides matching TRBD2. Trimming cost V 0 bases and J 3 bases; bases outside gene matches: 5. CDR1 and CDR2 (germline): MNHEY, SVGAGI. CDR3 length: 16 residues. The CDR3 here is CASSYSKLAGNYEQYF. CDR3 nucleotide sequence: TGTGCCAGCAGTTACTCGAAACTAGCGGGGAACTACGAGCAGTACTTC.

The chain links TRBV7-6 to TRBJ2-1; 12 positions agree with TRBD2. This CDR3 has 15 amino acids. Trimming removed 3 bases from V and 5 bases from J; junction bases left unmatched: 2. Per germline, CDR1 SGHVS and CDR2 FNYEAQ. CDR3 sequence reads: CASSFGLAGNNEQFF. CDR3 nucleotides: TGTGCCAGCAGCTTTGGACTAGCGGGAAACAATGAGCAGTTCTTC.

The chain is built from TRBV9 and TRBJ2-1, with 13 bases aligning to TRBD2. The V and J ends lost 4 bases and 6 bases, in that order; junction bases with no gene match: 10. CDR1 SGDLS and CDR2 YYNGEE come from the germline V gene. This CDR3 region has 17 residues. CDR3 in amino acids: CASSTTSGRAKGNEQFF. CDR3 sequence (DNA): TGTGCCAGCAGCACAACTAGCGGGAGGGCCAAGGGCAATGAGCAGTTCTTC.

The V gene is TRBV2, the J gene TRBJ2-3; TRBD2 agrees at 7 bases. This CDR3 region has 17 residues. The V gene end was trimmed by 6 bases and the J gene end by 2 bases; junction bases not matched to a gene: 14. The germline CDR1 and CDR2 sequences are SNHLY and FYNNEI. CDR3 protein: CASRDTAGTILTDTQYF. Here the CDR3 DNA reads TGTGCCAGCAGGGATACTGCCGGGACTATTCTCACAGATACGCAGTATTTT.

This rearrangement joins TRBV24-1 to TRBJ2-7; the match to TRBD1 covers 8 bases. Germline V gene lookup returns CDR1 KGHDR and CDR2 SFDVKD. Germline trimming cut 3 bases from V and 3 bases from J; bases unmatched to any gene: 9. The CDR3 sequence is 16 residues long. CDR3 in DNA: TGTGCCACCAGTGATAGGGTACAAGACAGGGGCTACGAGCAGTACTTC. Its protein product is CATSDRVQDRGYEQYF.

CDR3 in amino acids: CASSGPGGGRTDTQYF. Here the CDR3 DNA reads TGTGCCAGCAGCGGGCCGGGAGGGGGAAGAACAGATACGCAGTATTTT. The chain carries TRBV9 and TRBJ2-3; 8 positions agree with TRBD2. The CDR3 totals 16 residues. V shed 3 bases and J 3 bases; nucleotides not matched to a gene: 9. Per germline, CDR1 SGDLS and CDR2 YYNGEE.

The chain couples TRBV4-1 to TRBJ2-2, with a possible D match to TRBD2 (6 bases). Germline V gene lookup returns CDR1 MGHRA and CDR2 YSYEKL. The V and J ends lost 0 bases and 0 bases respectively, with 17 bases between them. The CDR3 has 19 residues. CDR3 nucleotide sequence: TGCGCCAGCAGCCAAGAGGGGGGAGGTAGCGCCGCGAACACCGGGGAGCTGTTTTTT. Encoded protein: CASSQEGGGSAANTGELFF.

This clone was observed a few times. Other DNA sequences within the sample encode an identical CDR3. J is TRBJ2-7 and V is TRBV4-3; 12 nucleotides align to TRBD2. This CDR3 region has 15 residues. Germline loops: CDR1 LGHNA, CDR2 YSLEER. Trimming at V came to 4 bases and at J to 3 bases, leaving 4 bases not matched to a gene. In nucleotides, the CDR3 is TGCGCCAGCAGCCGGAGGACTAGCGGGAACTACGAGCAGTACTTC. Protein product: CASSRRTSGNYEQYF.